The 14 T cell receptor beta chains below were found in one sample sequenced in a study of blood T cell repertoires in COVID-19. The data were produced by immunoSEQ multiplex PCR, yet TCRdb's version contains in-frame clones alone and is incomplete. The sample holds approximately 94,000 clones; about 88% are singletons and the top ten take 7% to 9.5%. The source material was peripheral blood. These receptor sequences come from a man aged 30 to 39 in a cohort sampled during active COVID-19.

V and J are TRBV5-1 and TRBJ2-5; D remains unclear. V was shortened by 7 bases and J by 1 base, with 11 bases between the two germline ends. Germline V CDR1 and CDR2: SGHRS, YFSETQ. The CDR3 consists of 13 residues. The CDR3 reads CASALASQETQYF. CDR3 coding DNA: TGCGCCAGCGCACTCGCGAGCCAAGAGACCCAGTACTTC.

The rearrangement joins TRBV4-3 to TRBJ1-1, with no clear D. CDR1 is LGHNA and CDR2 is YSLEER in the germline V gene. The V gene lost 4 bases and the J gene lost 2 bases, with 14 bases spanning the gap. The length of the CDR3 is 15 residues. For the CDR3, the DNA is TGCGCCAGCAGCCCGCGGGTACTGTACAACACTGAAGCTTTCTTT. This codes for CASSPRVLYNTEAFF.

The rearrangement joins TRBV24-1 to TRBJ2-1; possible D gene TRBD1, 7 bases. The CDR3 has 17 residues. Between the trimmed V and J ends, which lost 4 bases and 0 bases, there was a span of 15 bases. Germline V gene sequence: CDR1 KGHDR, CDR2 SFDVKD. The CDR3 spells CATSDGGTVGSYNEQFF. CDR3 sequence (DNA): TGTGCCACCAGTGACGGCGGGACAGTTGGCTCCTACAATGAGCAGTTCTTC.

The chain couples TRBV7-2 to TRBJ2-2; D gene unclear. Looked up from germline, CDR1 is SGHTA and CDR2 is FQGNSA. Trimming stripped 1 base from V and 6 bases from J, with 6 bases between. The CDR3 has 13 amino acids. CDR3 region: CASSLDRAGELFF. CDR3 coding DNA: TGTGCCAGCAGCTTAGACCGGGCCGGGGAGCTGTTTTTT.

The V gene is TRBV24-1, the J gene TRBJ1-1; 7 positions match TRBD1. The CDR3 consists of 13 residues. V lost 4 bases, J lost 6 bases, and 4 bases stayed unmatched. Germline-derived CDR1 and CDR2 are KGHDR and SFDVKD. CDR3 sequence reads: CATSDTDRPEAFF. The CDR3 nucleotides read TGTGCCACCAGTGACACGGACAGGCCTGAAGCTTTCTTT.

To note about this clone: Germline and junction disagree at one end, which may indicate a read error. The V call is TRBV18, the J call TRBJ2-7; tentatively, D is TRBD1 (6 bases). The CDR3 sequence is 14 residues long. Looked up from germline, CDR1 is KGHSH and CDR2 is LQKENI. CDR3 in DNA: TGTGCCAGCTCACCACCGGACGGACAGCACTTGAAACTTTTC. Translation gives CASSPPDGQHLKLF.

The table lists this clone with a count of one. The chain carries TRBV2 and TRBJ1-6; D possibly corresponds to TRBD1 (5 bases). Germline assignment: CDR1 SNHLY and CDR2 FYNNEI. V lost 7 bases and J 9 bases, leaving 13 bases between the germline ends. This CDR3 has 13 amino acids. The CDR3 reads CASKVWTSSPLHF. For the CDR3, the DNA is TGTGCCAGCAAGGTGTGGACAAGTTCACCCCTCCACTTT.

The chain is built from TRBV19 and TRBJ2-7; D not resolved. Between the trimmed V and J ends, which lost 4 bases and 0 bases, there was a span of 16 bases. The CDR3 loop spans 16 amino acids. CDR1 LNHDA and CDR2 SQIVND come from the germline V gene (reference sequence). The CDR3 here is CASSTESDRSSYEQYF. The CDR3 DNA reads TGTGCCAGTAGTACCGAATCAGACCGGAGCTCCTACGAGCAGTACTTC.

The V and J genes are TRBV4-1 and TRBJ2-5; 7 positions agree with TRBD1. There are 15 residues in the CDR3. J was trimmed by 3 bases and V by 0 bases; bases with no gene match: 4. Germline CDR1 reads MGHRA; CDR2 reads YSYEKL. This CDR3 is CASSQERQGKETQYF. The CDR3 coding sequence is TGCGCCAGCAGCCAAGAGAGACAGGGAAAAGAGACCCAGTACTTC.

This clone turned up a few times. J is TRBJ1-1 and V is TRBV7-2, with D perhaps TRBD1 (6 bases). CDR3 length: 13 amino acids. Per germline, CDR1 SGHTA and CDR2 FQGNSA. V shed 8 bases and J shed 1 base, with 11 bases lying between them. CDR3 DNA sequence: TGTGCCAGCGACGGGACACAGAACACTGAAGCTTTCTTT. As protein: CASDGTQNTEAFF.

The rearrangement links TRBV18 to TRBJ1-3; no clear D gene. Deletions cut 1 base from V and 3 bases from J, with 13 bases between. CDR1 is KGHSH and CDR2 is LQKENI in the germline V gene. The CDR3 totals 16 residues. The CDR3 sequence: CASSPRSGLDGNTIYF. CDR3 DNA: TGTGCCAGCTCACCACGTTCTGGGCTCGATGGAAACACCATATATTTT.

The chain recombines TRBV3-1 (or the pseudogene TRBV3-2) with TRBJ1-6; TRBD1 matches at 8 bases. This CDR3 comprises 15 residues. Per germline, CDR1 LGHDT and CDR2 YNNKEL (reference sequence). V shed 2 bases, J shed 7 bases, and the junction held 4 bases outside the gene matches. The CDR3 region has the DNA TGTGCCAGCAGCCAAATGGACAGGGAAAATTCACCCCTCCACTTT. Protein product: CASSQMDRENSPLHF.

The chain employs TRBV7-8 and TRBJ1-5; unclear D gene. Germline CDR1 SGHVS, CDR2 FQNEAQ. Trimming pared 2 bases from V and 0 bases from J, leaving 11 bases between. This CDR3 region has 16 residues. CDR3: CASSLLGGYSNQPQHF. The CDR3 DNA sequence: TGTGCCAGCAGCTTACTGGGAGGGTATAGCAATCAGCCCCAGCATTTT.

The chain combines TRBV18 with TRBJ1-1, with 7 bases identical to TRBD1. Looked up from germline, CDR1 is KGHSH and CDR2 is LQKENI. The CDR3 has 15 residues. The V gene end was trimmed by 0 bases and the J gene end by 4 bases; junction bases not matched to a gene: 5. The DNA of the CDR3 is TGTGCCAGCTCACCACCTACAGGGGTCGGCACTGAAGCTTTCTTT. It specifies CASSPPTGVGTEAFF.